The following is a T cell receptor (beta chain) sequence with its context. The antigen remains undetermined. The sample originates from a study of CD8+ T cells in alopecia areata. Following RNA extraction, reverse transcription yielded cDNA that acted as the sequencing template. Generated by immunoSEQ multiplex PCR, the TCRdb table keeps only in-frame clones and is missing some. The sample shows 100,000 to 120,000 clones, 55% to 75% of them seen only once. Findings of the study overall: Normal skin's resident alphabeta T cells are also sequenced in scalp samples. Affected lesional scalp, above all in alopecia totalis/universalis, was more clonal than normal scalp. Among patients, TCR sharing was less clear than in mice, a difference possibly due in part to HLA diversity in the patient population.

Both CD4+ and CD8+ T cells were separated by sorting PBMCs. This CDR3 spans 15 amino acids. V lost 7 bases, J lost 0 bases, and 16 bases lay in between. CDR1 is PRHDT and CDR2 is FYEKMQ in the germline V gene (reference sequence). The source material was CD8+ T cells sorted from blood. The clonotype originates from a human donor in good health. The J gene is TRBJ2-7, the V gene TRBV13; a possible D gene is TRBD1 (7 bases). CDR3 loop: CASTSSEGASYEQYF. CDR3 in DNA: TGTGCCAGCACCTCTTCGGAGGGGGCCTCCTACGAGCAGTACTTC.